This T cell receptor beta chain is from a study of T cells in localized non-small cell lung cancer. General study findings and limits: Sequencing covered just one tumor region, so heterogeneity cannot be ruled out. In adjacent lung, a median roughly 60 of the top 100 tumor clones were found. Adjacent uninvolved lung tissue had the highest T cell clonality, exceeding tumor. There was an association of higher blood T cell density with longer overall survival.

As to this clone: Its matching antigen is unknown.

Clones were read by immunoSEQ multiplex PCR, and TCRdb kept only the in-frame ones, dropping some. Of 60,000 to 65,000 clones listed, 85% to 90% are singletons. The CDR3 length is 15 residues. Germline V gene data show CDR1 as SGHTA and CDR2 as FQGNSA. The junction had 3 bases not matched to a gene; V was cut back by 0 bases and J by 5 bases. The receptor was derived from a woman aged 40 to 75 with stage I lung adenocarcinoma. This specimen was peripheral blood, taken before any cancer treatment. This chain uses TRBV7-2 with TRBJ1-4; TRBD1 matches 7 bases. The CDR3 DNA reads TGTGCCAGCAGCTTAGCGCCGGGACAGAATGAAAAACTGTTTTTT. It codes for CASSLAPGQNEKLFF. Complete variable domain (other parts from reference TRBV7-2 and TRBJ1-4): GAGVSQSPSNKVTEKGKDVELRCDPISGHTALYWYRQSLGQGLEFLIYFQGNSAPDKSGLPSDRFSAERTGGSVSTLTIQRTQQEDSAVYLCASSLAPGQNEKLFFGSGTQLSVL.